A single sample is the source of the 3 T cell receptor beta chains below, sequenced in a study of human T cells and chemical hapten exposure. In TCRdb, the RACE reads were re-called with MiXCR into one record per CDR3 protein. The sample yields 65,000 to 70,000 distinct CDR3 sequences, around 9.9% seen once. Specified time point: pre-sensitization, week 0. As for treatment: therapeutic diphenylcyclopropenone sensitization with weekly scalp DPC. The material was whole blood, obtained in connection with sensitization to the hapten diphenylcyclopropenone (DPC). The receptors stem from a woman aged 50 to 60 with alopecia areata. Some clones in this sample may be carry-over from other donors' samples.

This clonotype was observed a few times. The J gene is TRBJ1-1, the V gene TRBV4-3, with D possibly matching TRBD1 (5 bases). The CDR3 runs to 15 residues. The ends were cut back, 1 base at V and 1 base at J, with 10 bases in the middle. CDR1 and CDR2 from the germline V gene are LGHNA and YSLEER. CDR3 nucleotide sequence: TGCGCCAGCAGCCAAGTGCCTGGGGGGAACACTGAAGCTTTCTTT. Its protein product is CASSQVPGGNTEAFF.

The rearrangement joins TRBV2 to TRBJ1-4, with D unclear. The CDR3 contains 14 residues. Trimming removed 3 bases at V and 4 bases at J, with 9 bases between. The germline CDR1 and CDR2 sequences are SNHLY and FYNNEI. CDR3 coding DNA: TGTGCCAGCAGTGATCGAGCAGTTAATGAAAAACTGTTTTTT. Translating gives CASSDRAVNEKLFF.

This clonotype was seen at least ten times. This sequence joins TRBV28 and TRBJ2-7; D is possibly TRBD2 (6 bases). V shed 6 bases and J shed 6 bases, with 18 bases lying between them. There are 14 residues in the CDR3. Germline assignment: CDR1 MDHEN and CDR2 SYDVKM. CDR3 bases: TGTGCCAGCAGGGAGAACCTAGCGTCCGCCGAGCAGTACTTC. Protein: CASRENLASAEQYF.